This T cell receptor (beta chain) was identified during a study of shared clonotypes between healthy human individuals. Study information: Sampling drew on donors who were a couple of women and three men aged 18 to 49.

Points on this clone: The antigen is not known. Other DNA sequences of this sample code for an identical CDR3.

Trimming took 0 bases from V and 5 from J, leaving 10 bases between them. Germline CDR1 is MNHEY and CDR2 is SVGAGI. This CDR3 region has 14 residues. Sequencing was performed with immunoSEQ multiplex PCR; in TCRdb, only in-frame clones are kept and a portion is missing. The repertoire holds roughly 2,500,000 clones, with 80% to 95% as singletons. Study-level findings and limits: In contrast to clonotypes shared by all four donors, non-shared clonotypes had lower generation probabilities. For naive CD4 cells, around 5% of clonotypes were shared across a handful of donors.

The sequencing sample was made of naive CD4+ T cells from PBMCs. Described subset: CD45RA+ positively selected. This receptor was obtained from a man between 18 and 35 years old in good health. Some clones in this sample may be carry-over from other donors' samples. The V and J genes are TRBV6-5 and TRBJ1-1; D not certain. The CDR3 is CASSYSGPGTEAFF. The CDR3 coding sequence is TGTGCCAGCAGTTACTCTGGACCGGGGACTGAAGCTTTCTTT.